This T cell receptor beta chain originates from a study of blood T cell repertoires in COVID-19. Trimming left V 4 bases short and J 5 bases short, with 11 bases between. CDR3 length equals 13 residues. Germline CDR1 reads LGHNA; CDR2 reads YNFKEQ. Method: immunoSEQ multiplex PCR; TCRdb's copy keeps in-frame clones and lacks some. The table records about 39,000 clones, about 80% of them present only once. The sequencing input was peripheral blood. V is TRBV4-2 and J is TRBJ1-1, with D possibly being TRBD1 (6 bases). The TCR originated in a man between 65 and 85 years old with active or convalescent COVID-19. CDR3 protein: CASSPRQDTEAFF. CDR3 in DNA: TGTGCCAGCAGCCCGAGACAGGATACTGAAGCTTTCTTT.